One and the same sample provided the 10 T cell receptor beta chains below, sequenced in a study of tumor and adjacent non-tumor tissue in lung cancer. Three rounds of nested PCR, following a modified ARM-PCR protocol, produced the TCRbeta library. TCRdb re-derived calls from the multiplex PCR reads in MiXCR, one entry per CDR3 protein. The sample consists of over 80,000 distinct CDR3 sequences, 80% of them appearing once. The template was RNA from unsorted bulk tissue. More than 3 cm separated this lung sample from the edge of the tumor. Sequencing used distant non-tumor lung tissue. Receptors were obtained from a man between 60 and 75 years old with small cell lung cancer.

The V call is TRBV6-5, the J call TRBJ2-1; the match to TRBD2 covers 12 bases. With V trimmed by 1 base and J by 4 bases, 11 bases remained unmatched. Germline V gene lookup returns CDR1 MNHEY and CDR2 SVGAGI. CDR3 length: 19 amino acids. This CDR3 is CASSYYIPRLAGVYNEQFF. The CDR3 DNA reads as TGTGCCAGCAGTTACTATATACCGCGACTAGCGGGGGTATACAATGAGCAGTTCTTC.

Worth noting for this clonotype: A read error is likely, as this CDR3 ends without the conserved phenylalanine or tryptophan. The chain combines TRBV6-2 or TRBV6-3 with TRBJ2-7; a weak D match, TRBD2 (6 bases). Germline CDR1 MNHEY, CDR2 SVGEGT. The CDR3 totals 14 residues. This CDR3 is CVNTDAGNSYEQYI. CDR3 bases: TGTGTCAACACCGATGCGGGGAACTCCTACGAGCAGTACATC.

The chain links TRBV6-2 or TRBV6-3 to TRBJ2-3; perhaps D is TRBD1 or TRBD2 (5 bases each). CDR3 length: 17 residues. The V end was cut by 0 bases, the J end by 4 bases, with 17 bases between. Germline V lookup: CDR1 MNHEY, CDR2 SVGEGT. The CDR3 sequence is CASSYSLEGRRADTQYF. The CDR3, as DNA: TGTGCCAGCAGTTACTCCCTAGAGGGACGGCGGGCAGATACGCAGTATTTT.

This clonotype was recorded many times. The rearrangement joins TRBV28 to TRBJ1-6, with D hard to call. The CDR3 totals 15 residues. Germline V gene lookup returns CDR1 MDHEN and CDR2 SYDVKM. Trimming cost V 2 bases and J 5 bases, with 10 bases left between them. CDR3 DNA sequence: TGTGCCAGCAGTTTACCCCCCGACCATAATTCACCCCTCCACTTT. It is translated as CASSLPPDHNSPLHF.

V gene TRBV28 combines with J gene TRBJ2-7, with D possibly matching TRBD1 (5 bases). The length of the CDR3 is 13 residues. The V gene lost 8 bases and the J gene lost 3 bases, with 14 bases spanning the gap. The germline V gene has CDR1 MDHEN and CDR2 SYDVKM. The CDR3 reads CASRNHQGYEQYF. The CDR3 DNA sequence: TGTGCCAGCCGAAACCACCAGGGCTACGAGCAGTACTTC. The whole variable domain, remainder taken from reference TRBV28 and TRBJ2-7, is DVKVTQSSRYLVKRTGEKVFLECVQDMDHENMFWYRQDPGLGLRLIYFSYDVKMKEKGDIPEGYSVSREKKERFSLILESASTNQTSMYLCASRNHQGYEQYFGPGTRLTVT.

Concerning this clonotype itself: One base away lies a much larger clone, so this may be a sequencing read error. This sequence joins TRBV25-1 and TRBJ2-5, with a possible D match to TRBD2 (6 bases). The CDR3 spans 12 residues. Per germline, CDR1 MGHDK and CDR2 SYGVNS. DNA of the CDR3: TGTGCCAGCAGTGAGGGGGGAGAGACCCTGTACTTC. It translates to CASSEGGETLYF.

This clonotype appeared a few times. A much larger clone lies one base from this, so it may be a read error. J is TRBJ2-4 and V is TRBV12-5; D is uncertain. The CDR3 totals 11 residues. V dropped 2 bases and J dropped 8 bases, with 4 bases sitting between them. Germline loops: CDR1 LGHNT, CDR2 FRNRAP. DNA of the CDR3: TGTGCTAGTGGTTTGTGCGACATTCAGTACTTC. Translated, it gives CASGLCDIQYF.

Comment on this clonotype: Germline and junction disagree at one end, which may indicate a read error. The chain has TRBV6-2 or TRBV6-3 and TRBJ2-1; 10 nucleotides line up with TRBD2. The germline V gene has CDR1 MNHEY and CDR2 SVGEGT. This CDR3 region has 16 residues. The CDR3 coding sequence is TGTGTCAGCAGTCAACACCGAGCGGGAGGGTACAATGAGCAGTTCTTC. This encodes CVSSQHRAGGYNEQFF.

Comments on this clonotype: The CDR3 end shows no conserved phenylalanine or tryptophan, and so a read error is likely. This chain links TRBV11-2 with TRBJ2-3, with unresolved D. The CDR3 loop spans 14 amino acids. Per germline, CDR1 SGHAT and CDR2 FQNNGV. CDR3 DNA sequence: TGTGCCAGCAGCCCTTTTGTCCGCACAGATATGCAGTATTTA. This sequence encodes CASSPFVRTDMQYL.

By proportion, this clonotype is large. The V gene is TRBV20-1, the J gene TRBJ2-1; D perhaps matches TRBD2 (5 bases). V lost 1 base and J lost 4, with 11 bases in between. Germline V gene data show CDR1 as DFQATT and CDR2 as SNEGSKA (reference sequence). CDR3 size: 14 residues. The CDR3 loop is CSARGISGYNEQFF. The DNA for the CDR3 is TGCAGTGCTAGAGGGATCAGCGGTTACAATGAGCAGTTCTTC.